The next 8 T cell receptor beta chains were all read from a single sample in a study of T cell clones after liver transplantation. The repertoire was sequenced with immunoSEQ multiplex PCR; TCRdb's copy has only in-frame clones and lacks some. This table has more than 95,000 clones, approximately 85% appearing once. The material sequenced was CD4+ T cells from blood, taken before liver transplant. The receptors were gathered from a human donor who received a liver transplant.

This clone was seen a few times. The V gene is TRBV5-4, the J gene TRBJ1-2, with D unclear. Trimming left V 3 bases short and J 5 bases short, with 8 bases between. Germline V gene lookup returns CDR1 SGHNT and CDR2 YYREEE (reference sequence). The CDR3 is 12 amino acids. Here the CDR3 DNA reads TGTGCCAGCAGCTCAAACCAATATGGCTACACCTTC. It encodes CASSSNQYGYTF.

This clone turned up a few times. V gene TRBV5-1 combines with J gene TRBJ2-4; D possibly matches TRBD1 or TRBD2 (5 bases each). CDR1 is SGHRS, CDR2 YFSETQ, per germline. This CDR3 region has 20 residues. The ends were cut back, 2 bases at V and 5 bases at J, with 29 bases in the middle. The CDR3 DNA follows: TGCGCCAGCAGCTTCTCCTCCTCCGACCGGGACGAGCTTCGAGAAAACATTCAGTACTTC. The encoded protein is CASSFSSSDRDELRENIQYF.

The J gene is TRBJ2-5, the V gene TRBV6-5; maybe TRBD2 (6 bases). This CDR3 is built from 15 residues. CDR1 is MNHEY, CDR2 SVGAGI, per germline. V was clipped by 0 bases and J by 6 bases, with 14 bases between them. CDR3 bases: TGTGCCAGCAGTTACTCGGAGGCTAGCGTGCAGACCCAGTACTTC. Protein: CASSYSEASVQTQYF.

J is TRBJ1-1 and V is TRBV2, with TRBD1 matching over 7 bases. The V segment lost 8 bases and the J segment 1 base; nucleotides outside the gene matches: 4. Germline V lookup: CDR1 SNHLY, CDR2 FYNNEI. This CDR3 contains 13 residues. CDR3 DNA: TGTGCCAGCCGTCGGACAGGGAACACTGAAGCTTTCTTT. Translation gives CASRRTGNTEAFF.

The genes are TRBV18 and TRBJ2-4, with 8 positions matching TRBD1. This CDR3 has 17 residues. Germline assignment: CDR1 KGHSH and CDR2 LQKENI. Losses at the gene ends were 2 bases for V and 6 bases for J; bases not matched to a gene: 12. CDR3 in amino acids: CASSPSGQAEGRNIQYF. CDR3 bases: TGTGCCAGCTCACCATCGGGACAGGCCGAAGGGAGAAACATTCAGTACTTC. Full variable domain (missing parts from reference TRBV18 and TRBJ2-4): NAGVMQNPRHLVRRRGQEARLRCSPMKGHSHVYWYRQLPEEGLKFMVYLQKENIIDESGMPKERFSAEFPKEGPSILRIQQVVRGDSAAYFCASSPSGQAEGRNIQYFGAGTRLSVL.

This chain connects TRBV5-1 to TRBJ2-3; TRBD2 agrees at 15 bases. Germline-derived CDR1 and CDR2 are SGHRS and YFSETQ. This CDR3 is 18 amino acids long. After removal of 2 bases from V and 4 bases from J, the junction contained 8 bases not matched to a gene. The CDR3 DNA sequence: TGCGCCAGCAGCTTAGGACTAGCGGGAGGGAGTAGCGCAGATACGCAGTATTTT. It codes for CASSLGLAGGSSADTQYF.

V usage is TRBV13 and J usage is TRBJ2-1; D is uncertain. Between the trimmed V and J ends, which lost 0 bases and 6 bases, there was a span of 15 bases. The CDR3 has 16 amino acids. Germline loops: CDR1 PRHDT, CDR2 FYEKMQ (reference sequence). DNA for the CDR3: TGTGCCAGCAGCTTAGGTCCCCCCCTTAGAATCAATGAGCAGTTCTTC. This sequence encodes CASSLGPPLRINEQFF.

This chain uses TRBV19 with TRBJ2-5, with D maybe TRBD1 (6 bases). This CDR3 contains 14 residues. The germline V gene encodes CDR1 LNHDA and CDR2 SQIVND (reference sequence). V lost 6 bases, J lost 1 base, and 12 bases lay in between. In nucleotides, the CDR3 is TGTGCCAGTAGCCAAGGACAGCTCCAAGAGACCCAGTACTTC. Protein: CASSQGQLQETQYF.